This entry features one TCR beta chain sequence. The source of the sample is a study of immune characterization of retroperitoneal liposarcoma. Each CDR3 protein gets one entry after TCRdb re-called the PCR reads with MiXCR. In the table there are roughly 9,300 distinct CDR3 sequences, roughly 28% of which are singletons. Sequencing was carried out using blood. This receptor was identified in a male donor with retroperitoneal liposarcoma.

CDR3 nucleotide sequence: TGCGCCAGCAGTGAGGGGACAGGGCAGACGCAGTATTTT. Amino acid sequence: CASSEGTGQTQYF. The V call is TRBV10-2, the J call TRBJ2-3; TRBD1 matches at 9 bases. Trimming removed 2 bases from V and 9 bases from J; junction bases left unmatched: 3. Germline CDR1 is WSHSY and CDR2 is SAAADI. This CDR3 has 13 amino acids.